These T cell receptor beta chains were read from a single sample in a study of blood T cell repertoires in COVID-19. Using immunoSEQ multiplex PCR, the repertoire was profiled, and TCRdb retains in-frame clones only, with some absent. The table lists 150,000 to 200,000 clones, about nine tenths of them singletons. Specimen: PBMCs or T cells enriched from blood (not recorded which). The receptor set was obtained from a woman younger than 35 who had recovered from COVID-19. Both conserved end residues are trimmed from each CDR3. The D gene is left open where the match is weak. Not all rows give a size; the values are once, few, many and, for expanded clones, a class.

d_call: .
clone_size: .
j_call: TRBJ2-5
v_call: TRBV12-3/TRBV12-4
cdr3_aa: ASSFTGEETQY

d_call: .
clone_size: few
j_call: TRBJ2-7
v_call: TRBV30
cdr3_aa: AWSQGNGPYEQY

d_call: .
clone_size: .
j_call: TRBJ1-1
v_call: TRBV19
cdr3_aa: ASTIGGVNTEAF

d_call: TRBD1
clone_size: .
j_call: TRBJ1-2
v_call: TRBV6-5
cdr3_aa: ASSYRSTGGGGYT

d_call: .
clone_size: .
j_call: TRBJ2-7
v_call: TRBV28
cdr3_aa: ASSLSVTTPSYEQY

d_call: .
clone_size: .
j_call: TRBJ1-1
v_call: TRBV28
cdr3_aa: ASRRRVVDTEAF

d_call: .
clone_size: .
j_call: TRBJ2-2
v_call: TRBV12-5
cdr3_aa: ASGLGGGNTGELF

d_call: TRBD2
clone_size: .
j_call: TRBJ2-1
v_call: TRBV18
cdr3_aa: ASSPQTSGSSDEQF

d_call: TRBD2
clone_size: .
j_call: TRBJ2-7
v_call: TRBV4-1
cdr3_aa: ASSQDGYGGGTYEQY

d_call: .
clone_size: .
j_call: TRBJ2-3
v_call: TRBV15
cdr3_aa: ATSRAAGVGTDTQY

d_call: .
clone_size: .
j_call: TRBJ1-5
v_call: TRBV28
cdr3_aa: ASSYLSGNQPQH

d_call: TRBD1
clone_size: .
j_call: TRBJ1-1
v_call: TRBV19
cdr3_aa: ASSILGTGDRGAF

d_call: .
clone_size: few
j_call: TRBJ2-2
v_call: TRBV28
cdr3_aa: ASVLSGLSGELF

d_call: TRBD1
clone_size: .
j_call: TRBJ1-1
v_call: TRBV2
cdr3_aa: ASSELEGAEAF

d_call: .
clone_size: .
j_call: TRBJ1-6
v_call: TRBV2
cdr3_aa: ASSERVQLGSPLH

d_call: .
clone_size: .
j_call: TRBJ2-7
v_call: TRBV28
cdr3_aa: ASSLDVRGFEQY

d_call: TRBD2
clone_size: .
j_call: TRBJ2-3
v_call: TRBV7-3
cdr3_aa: ASSPTRTSGSTDTQY

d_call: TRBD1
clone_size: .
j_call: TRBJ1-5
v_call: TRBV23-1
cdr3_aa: ASSPFAGTGKYSNQPQH

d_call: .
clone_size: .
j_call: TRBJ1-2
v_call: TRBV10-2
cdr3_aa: ASSESEGSGYT

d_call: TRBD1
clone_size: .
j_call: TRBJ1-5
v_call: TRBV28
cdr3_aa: ASKRQGVYSNQPQH

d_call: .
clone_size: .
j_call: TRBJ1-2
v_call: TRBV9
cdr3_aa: ASSVAGYGYT

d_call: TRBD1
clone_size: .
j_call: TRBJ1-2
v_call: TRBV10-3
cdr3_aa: AISAPGQGFSGYT

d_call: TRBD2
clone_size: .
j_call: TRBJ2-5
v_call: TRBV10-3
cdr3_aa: AITSGGQETQY

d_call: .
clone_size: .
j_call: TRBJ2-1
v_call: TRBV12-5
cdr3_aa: ASGTTGDNEQF

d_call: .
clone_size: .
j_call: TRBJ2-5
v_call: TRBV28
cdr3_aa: ASKEHFFQETQY

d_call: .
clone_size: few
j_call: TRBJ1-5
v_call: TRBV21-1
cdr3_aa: ASSKGGRSSNQPQH

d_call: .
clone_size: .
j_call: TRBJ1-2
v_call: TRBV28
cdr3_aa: ASSLFGSAYGYT

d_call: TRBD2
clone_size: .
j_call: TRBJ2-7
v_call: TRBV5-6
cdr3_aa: ASSPFLAGGIPYYEQY

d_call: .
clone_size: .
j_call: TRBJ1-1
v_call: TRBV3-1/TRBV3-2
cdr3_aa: ASSQVATDTEAF

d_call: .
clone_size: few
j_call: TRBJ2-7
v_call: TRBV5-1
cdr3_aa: ASSLRNSNLYEQY

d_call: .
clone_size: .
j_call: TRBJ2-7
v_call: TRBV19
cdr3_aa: ASTGDATRGTAYEQY

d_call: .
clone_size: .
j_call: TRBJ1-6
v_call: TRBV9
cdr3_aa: ASSGHTGSDGSPLH

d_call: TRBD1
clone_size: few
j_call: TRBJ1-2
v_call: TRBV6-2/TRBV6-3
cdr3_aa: ASSQTGYGYT

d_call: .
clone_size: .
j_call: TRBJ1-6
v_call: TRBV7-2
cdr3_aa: ASSLIQRAPLH

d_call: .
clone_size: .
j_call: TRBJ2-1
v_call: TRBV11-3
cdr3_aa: ASSLGGTPYNEQF

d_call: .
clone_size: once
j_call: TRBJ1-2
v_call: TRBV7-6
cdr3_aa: ASSLYKAGLPFNYGYT

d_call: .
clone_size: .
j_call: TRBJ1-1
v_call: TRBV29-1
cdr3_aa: SVALGSANTEAF

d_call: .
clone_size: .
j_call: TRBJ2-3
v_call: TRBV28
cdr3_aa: ASSLGGSTDTQY

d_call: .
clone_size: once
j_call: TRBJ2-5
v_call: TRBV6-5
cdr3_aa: ASSDSAEQETQY

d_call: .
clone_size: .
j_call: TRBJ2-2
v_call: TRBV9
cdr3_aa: ASSVERGTGELF

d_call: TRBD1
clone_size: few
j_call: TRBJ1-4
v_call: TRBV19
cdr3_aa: ASSRDRAEKLF

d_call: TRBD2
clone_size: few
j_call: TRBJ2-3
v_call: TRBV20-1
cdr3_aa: SASPRLAGITDTQY

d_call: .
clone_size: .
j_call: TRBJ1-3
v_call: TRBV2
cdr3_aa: ASSEGGERNTIY

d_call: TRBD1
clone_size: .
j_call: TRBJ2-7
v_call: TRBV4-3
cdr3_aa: ASSQTGTGASEQY

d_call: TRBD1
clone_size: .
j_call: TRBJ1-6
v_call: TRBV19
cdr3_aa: ASSSRPGQGNSPLH

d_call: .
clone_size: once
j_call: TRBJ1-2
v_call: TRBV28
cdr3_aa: ASREASLLDGYT

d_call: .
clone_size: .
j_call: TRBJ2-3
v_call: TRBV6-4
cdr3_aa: ASSDTGSSTDTQY

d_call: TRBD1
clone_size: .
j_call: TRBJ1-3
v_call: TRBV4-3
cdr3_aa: ASSQARAGGSVSGNTIY

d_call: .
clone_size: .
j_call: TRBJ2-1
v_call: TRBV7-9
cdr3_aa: ASSENRNNNEQF

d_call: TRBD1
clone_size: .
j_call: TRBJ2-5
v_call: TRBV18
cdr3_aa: ASSLSSGTGLLQETQY

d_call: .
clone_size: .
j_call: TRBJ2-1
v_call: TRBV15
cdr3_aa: ATSKRLAGLDEQF

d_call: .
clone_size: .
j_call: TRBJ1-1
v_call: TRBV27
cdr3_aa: ASSLSFGGTEAF

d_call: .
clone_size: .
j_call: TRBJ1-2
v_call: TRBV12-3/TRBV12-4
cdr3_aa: ASSFTVTYGYT

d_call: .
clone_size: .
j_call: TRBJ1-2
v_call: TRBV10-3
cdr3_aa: AINSGQRIYGYT

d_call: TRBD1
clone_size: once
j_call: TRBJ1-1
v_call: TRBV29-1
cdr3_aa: SVTRGQDTEAF

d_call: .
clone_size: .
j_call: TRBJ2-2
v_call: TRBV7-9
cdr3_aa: ASKGVTNTGELF

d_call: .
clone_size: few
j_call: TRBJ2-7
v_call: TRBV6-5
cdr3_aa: ASMPGAYEQY

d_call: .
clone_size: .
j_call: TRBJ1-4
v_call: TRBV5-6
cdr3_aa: ASSLGRTARDNEKLF

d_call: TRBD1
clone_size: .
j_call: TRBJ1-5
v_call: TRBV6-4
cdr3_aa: ASSEGQDSNQPQH

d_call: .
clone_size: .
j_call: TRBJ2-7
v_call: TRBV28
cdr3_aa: ASSRGEQY